Presented here are 10 T cell receptor beta chains from one specimen sequenced in a study of blood T cells in healthy people across ages. Sample-barcoded 5' priming and a J-beta primer mix drove a second PCR of roughly 7 to 11 cycles. TCRdb redid the calling of the 5' RACE reads with MiXCR, one entry per CDR3 protein. Among some 760,000 distinct CDR3 sequences listed, approximately 25% were seen once. Separately, the same data were catalogued under a study of T cells of mothers and their children.

What was sequenced was blood. These receptors all stem from a boy younger than 18 in good health.

Comment on this clonotype: One end of the junction fails to match germline, which may point to a read error. This chain links TRBV7-2 with TRBJ2-1, with TRBD2 matching 14 bases. Germline loops: CDR1 SGHTA, CDR2 FQGNSA. The CDR3 is 16 residues long. CDR3 in DNA: TGTGCCAACAGCCTACGACTAGCGGGGGGGTACAATGAGCAGTTCTTC. Translated, it gives CANSLRLAGGYNEQFF.

This clonotype occurred a few times. V gene TRBV4-3 combines with J gene TRBJ2-5; 9 nucleotides line up with TRBD1. The DNA end lines up better with TRBJ2-7; the J call may be wrong. Germline CDR1 and CDR2: LGHNA and YSLEER. CDR3 length equals 16 residues. CDR3 DNA sequence: TGCGCCAGCAGCCAGGACAGGGACAGGGTGGTCTACGAGCAGTACTTC. It encodes CASSQDRDRVVYEQYF.

The table lists this clonotype with a few counts. This chain uses TRBV20-1 with TRBJ2-3; 8 bases match TRBD2. CDR3 length equals 14 residues. The germline CDR1 and CDR2 sequences are DFQATT and SNEGSKA (reference sequence). V trimming: 6 bases; J trimming: 4 bases; junction bases outside the gene matches: 9. The CDR3 DNA reads TGCAGTGCCCCCCGGACTAGCCGCGCAGATACGCAGTATTTT. Its protein product is CSAPRTSRADTQYF.

The chain uses TRBV27 and TRBJ2-7; the D gene could be TRBD1 or TRBD2 (5 bases each). CDR3 length equals 16 residues. From germline, CDR1 is MNHEY and CDR2 SMNVEV (reference sequence). Trimming took 5 bases from V and 2 from J, leaving 19 bases between them. In DNA, the CDR3 is TGTGCCAGCAGTATCCTGCCCGGGACCCCGACCTACGAGCAGTACTTC. Translated: CASSILPGTPTYEQYF.

The rearrangement joins TRBV7-8 to TRBJ2-3, with 10 bases identical to TRBD2. This CDR3 spans 16 amino acids. Looked up from germline, CDR1 is SGHVS and CDR2 is FQNEAQ. V shed 7 bases, J shed 2 bases, and the junction held 9 bases outside the gene matches. The DNA of the CDR3 is TGTGCCAGCATACCTCCGGGGACTAGCGTCACAGATACGCAGTATTTT. Residues: CASIPPGTSVTDTQYF.

This clonotype was observed a handful of times. V usage is TRBV28 and J usage is TRBJ2-4, with TRBD2 as a possible D gene (5 bases). Trimming took 5 bases from V and 1 from J, leaving 15 bases between them. Germline V gene lookup returns CDR1 MDHEN and CDR2 SYDVKM. There are 16 residues in the CDR3. In nucleotides, the CDR3 is TGTGCCAGCAGTGACAATTCGGGGTACGCCAAAAACATTCAGTACTTC. The encoded protein is CASSDNSGYAKNIQYF.

This clonotype was detected only a few times. V usage is TRBV4-3 and J usage is TRBJ2-1; 9 bases fit TRBD2. J gave up 9 bases and V 4 bases, and 7 bases lay outside the gene matches. There are 14 residues in the CDR3. Germline-derived CDR1 and CDR2 are LGHNA and YSLEER. Here the CDR3 reads CASSLGLAIGEQFF. DNA of the CDR3: TGCGCCAGCAGCCTGGGACTAGCTATCGGTGAGCAGTTCTTC.

The rearrangement joins TRBV7-9 to TRBJ1-2; D is uncertain. Looked up from germline, CDR1 is SEHNR and CDR2 is FQNEAQ (reference sequence). This CDR3 has 13 residues. V lost 5 bases to trimming and J lost 4 bases, with 11 bases between them. Here the CDR3 DNA reads TGTGCCAGCAGCCTCGGTCCAGCCTATGGCTACACCTTC. Translating gives CASSLGPAYGYTF.

The CDR3 nucleotides are TGCGCCAGCAGCCAGTACGGGGGCGTGGATGAGCAGTTCTTC. This translates into CASSQYGGVDEQFF. The chain is built from TRBV4-3 and TRBJ2-5; D assignment may be TRBD1 or TRBD2 (6 bases each). The J call may be in error: the DNA end matches TRBJ2-1 better. The germline CDR1 and CDR2 sequences are LGHNA and YSLEER. The CDR3 sequence is 14 residues long.

V and J are TRBV11-1 and TRBJ1-1; D is uncertain. This CDR3 region has 13 residues. The germline gives CDR1 SGHAT, CDR2 FQDESV (reference sequence). V was clipped by 4 bases and J by 5 bases, with 11 bases between them. CDR3 bases: TGTGCCAGCAGCTCCGGCCGTTTGACTGAAGCTTTCTTT. It translates to CASSSGRLTEAFF.